Listed below are T cell receptor beta chains from one sample, sequenced in a study of chemoradiotherapy in HPV16-positive cancers. The table came from immunoSEQ multiplex PCR; TCRdb's copy has only in-frame clones and leaves some out. The sample consists of about 23,000 clones, 87% of them appearing once. The material sequenced was blood, taken from a patient who underwent chemoradiotherapy. These receptors all come from a human donor with HPV-associated anogenital cancer. Both conserved end residues are part of each CDR3. The D gene is left open where the match is weak.

cdr3_length: 14
d_call: -
v_call: TRBV7-2
j_call: TRBJ2-7
cdr3_aa: CASRPGYNSYEQYF

cdr3_length: 14
d_call: TRBD1
v_call: TRBV2
j_call: TRBJ1-2
cdr3_aa: CASRVTGADYGYTF

cdr3_length: 13
d_call: -
v_call: TRBV4-3
j_call: TRBJ2-1
cdr3_aa: CASSVGLVNEQFF

cdr3_length: 15
d_call: -
v_call: TRBV11-2
j_call: TRBJ2-7
cdr3_aa: CASSWIWGAFDEQYF

cdr3_length: 14
d_call: -
v_call: TRBV19
j_call: TRBJ1-2
cdr3_aa: CASKNHDRFYGYTF

cdr3_length: 16
d_call: -
v_call: TRBV12-5
j_call: TRBJ2-7
cdr3_aa: CASGLVLGTAPYEQYF

cdr3_length: 14
d_call: -
v_call: TRBV7-2
j_call: TRBJ1-2
cdr3_aa: CASSAGTGDRGYTF

cdr3_length: 14
d_call: TRBD1
v_call: TRBV7-9
j_call: TRBJ1-2
cdr3_aa: CASSQDRTGGGYTF

cdr3_length: 15
d_call: -
v_call: TRBV6-1
j_call: TRBJ2-7
cdr3_aa: CASSEWAVGPYEQYF

cdr3_length: 13
d_call: TRBD1
v_call: TRBV30
j_call: TRBJ2-1
cdr3_aa: CAWSSRGRNEQFF

cdr3_length: 20
d_call: TRBD2
v_call: TRBV5-1
j_call: TRBJ2-6
cdr3_aa: CASSLFGGGTRSSGANVLTF

cdr3_length: 15
d_call: -
v_call: TRBV5-4
j_call: TRBJ2-7
cdr3_aa: CASSPGGQSTYEQYF

cdr3_length: 17
d_call: -
v_call: TRBV6-1
j_call: TRBJ2-5
cdr3_aa: CASSVRAEAVIRETQYF

cdr3_length: 14
d_call: TRBD1
v_call: TRBV5-4
j_call: TRBJ1-2
cdr3_aa: CASSSAGQGDGYTF

cdr3_length: 15
d_call: -
v_call: TRBV4-3
j_call: TRBJ1-4
cdr3_aa: CASSQDAGINEKLFF

cdr3_length: 15
d_call: -
v_call: TRBV4-3
j_call: TRBJ1-2
cdr3_aa: CASSYSPASNYGYTF

cdr3_length: 14
d_call: -
v_call: TRBV18
j_call: TRBJ2-7
cdr3_aa: CASSPRLSSYEQYF

cdr3_length: 15
d_call: -
v_call: TRBV25-1
j_call: TRBJ1-3
cdr3_aa: CASSARLLSGNTIYF

cdr3_length: 17
d_call: -
v_call: TRBV30
j_call: TRBJ1-5
cdr3_aa: CAWSTPLWGDSNQPQHF

cdr3_length: 13
d_call: -
v_call: TRBV30
j_call: TRBJ2-1
cdr3_aa: CAWSGRGDSEQFF

cdr3_length: 15
d_call: TRBD1
v_call: TRBV6-1
j_call: TRBJ2-2
cdr3_aa: CASSMETGYSGELFF

cdr3_length: 14
d_call: TRBD1
v_call: TRBV6-5
j_call: TRBJ2-7
cdr3_aa: CASSSGTGASEQYF

cdr3_length: 14
d_call: -
v_call: TRBV25-1
j_call: TRBJ1-5
cdr3_aa: CASSESGSNQPQHF

cdr3_length: 16
d_call: -
v_call: TRBV9
j_call: TRBJ1-3
cdr3_aa: CASSSHPGGPGNTIYF

cdr3_length: 14
d_call: -
v_call: TRBV5-4
j_call: TRBJ2-1
cdr3_aa: CASSALDLYNEQFF

cdr3_length: 14
d_call: -
v_call: TRBV19
j_call: TRBJ1-3
cdr3_aa: CASTAGAGENTIYF

cdr3_length: 16
d_call: -
v_call: TRBV12-5
j_call: TRBJ1-5
cdr3_aa: CASGLALGRAGQPQHF

cdr3_length: 15
d_call: -
v_call: TRBV30
j_call: TRBJ2-2
cdr3_aa: CAWKGVSGNTGELFF

cdr3_length: 18
d_call: TRBD2
v_call: TRBV27
j_call: TRBJ2-3
cdr3_aa: CASSPGLAGGLSTDTQYF

cdr3_length: 13
d_call: -
v_call: TRBV5-1
j_call: TRBJ1-6
cdr3_aa: CASSLEGNSPLHF

cdr3_length: 16
d_call: -
v_call: TRBV5-6
j_call: TRBJ2-3
cdr3_aa: CASSLWPATSTDTQYF

cdr3_length: 13
d_call: -
v_call: TRBV6-4
j_call: TRBJ2-1
cdr3_aa: CASSDEFGDEQFF

cdr3_length: 17
d_call: TRBD2
v_call: TRBV11-1
j_call: TRBJ2-5
cdr3_aa: CASSLGDRTSGQETQYF

cdr3_length: 14
d_call: -
v_call: TRBV7-9
j_call: TRBJ2-1
cdr3_aa: CASSLPGAGNEQFF

cdr3_length: 14
d_call: -
v_call: TRBV6-1
j_call: TRBJ1-4
cdr3_aa: CASSEGGTNEKLFF

cdr3_length: 14
d_call: -
v_call: TRBV19
j_call: TRBJ1-1
cdr3_aa: CASSIASPNTEAFF

cdr3_length: 14
d_call: -
v_call: TRBV7-7
j_call: TRBJ2-1
cdr3_aa: CASSLGGDYNEQFF

cdr3_length: 14
d_call: TRBD1
v_call: TRBV5-1
j_call: -
cdr3_aa: CASSIDRDRYEQYF

cdr3_length: 17
d_call: -
v_call: TRBV4-1
j_call: TRBJ1-3
cdr3_aa: CASSQVDKMSSGNTIYF

cdr3_length: 14
d_call: -
v_call: TRBV25-1
j_call: TRBJ2-1
cdr3_aa: CASSGGGLYNEQFF

cdr3_length: 15
d_call: -
v_call: TRBV11-2
j_call: TRBJ1-5
cdr3_aa: CASSLERGYNQPQHF

cdr3_length: 15
d_call: -
v_call: TRBV2
j_call: TRBJ1-4
cdr3_aa: CATTRGGSIVEKLFF

cdr3_length: 13
d_call: -
v_call: TRBV6-4
j_call: TRBJ1-1
cdr3_aa: CASSETPNTEAFF

cdr3_length: 13
d_call: -
v_call: TRBV7-8
j_call: TRBJ2-3
cdr3_aa: CASSFSGTDTQYF

cdr3_length: 16
d_call: TRBD1
v_call: TRBV7-8
j_call: TRBJ2-1
cdr3_aa: CASSSAGTEPGDEQFF

cdr3_length: 14
d_call: -
v_call: TRBV19
j_call: TRBJ1-5
cdr3_aa: CASAPGGGNQPQHF

cdr3_length: 16
d_call: TRBD1
v_call: TRBV6-1
j_call: TRBJ1-4
cdr3_aa: CASSDHRQGRGEKLFF

cdr3_length: 15
d_call: TRBD2
v_call: TRBV11-3
j_call: TRBJ2-2
cdr3_aa: CASSSWGRDTGELFF

cdr3_length: 16
d_call: TRBD1
v_call: TRBV19
j_call: TRBJ1-5
cdr3_aa: CASSIDGTGGSQPQHF